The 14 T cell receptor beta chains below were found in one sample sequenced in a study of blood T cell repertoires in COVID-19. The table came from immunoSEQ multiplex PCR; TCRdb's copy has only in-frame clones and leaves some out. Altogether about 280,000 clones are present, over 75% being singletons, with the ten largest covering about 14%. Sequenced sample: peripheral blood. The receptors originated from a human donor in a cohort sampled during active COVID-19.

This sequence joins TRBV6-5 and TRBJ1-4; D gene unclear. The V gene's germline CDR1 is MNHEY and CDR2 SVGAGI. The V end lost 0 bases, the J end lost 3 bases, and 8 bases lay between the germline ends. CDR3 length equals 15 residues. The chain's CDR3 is CASSYSGVSNEKLFF. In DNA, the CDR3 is TGTGCCAGCAGTTACTCCGGGGTATCTAATGAAAAACTGTTTTTT.

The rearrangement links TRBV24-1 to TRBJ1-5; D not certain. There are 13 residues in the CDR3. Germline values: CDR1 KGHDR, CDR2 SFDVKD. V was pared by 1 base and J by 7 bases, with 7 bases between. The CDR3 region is CATSDFAGQPQHF. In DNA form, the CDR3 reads TGTGCCACCAGTGATTTTGCAGGACAGCCCCAGCATTTT.

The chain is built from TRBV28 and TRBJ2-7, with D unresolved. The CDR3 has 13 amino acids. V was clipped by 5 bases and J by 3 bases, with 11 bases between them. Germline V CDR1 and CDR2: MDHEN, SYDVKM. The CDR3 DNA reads TGTGCCAGCAGTCCCCCTACCCACTACGAGCAGTACTTC. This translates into CASSPPTHYEQYF.

DNA for the CDR3: TGTGCCAGCTCACCGGGCAGGGCCCTCTCCTACAATGAGCAGTTCTTC. Translating gives CASSPGRALSYNEQFF. The chain is built from TRBV18 and TRBJ2-1, with D tentatively TRBD1 (5 bases). The V end was cut by 3 bases, the J end by 0 bases, with 12 bases between. Germline V gives CDR1 KGHSH, CDR2 LQKENI. The CDR3 has 16 amino acids.

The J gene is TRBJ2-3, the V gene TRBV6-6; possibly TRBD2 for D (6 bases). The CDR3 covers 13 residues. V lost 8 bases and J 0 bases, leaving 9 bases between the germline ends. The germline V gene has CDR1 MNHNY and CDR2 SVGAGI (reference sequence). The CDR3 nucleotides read TGTGCCAGCTCTGGGGGGAGCACAGATACGCAGTATTTT. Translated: CASSGGSTDTQYF.

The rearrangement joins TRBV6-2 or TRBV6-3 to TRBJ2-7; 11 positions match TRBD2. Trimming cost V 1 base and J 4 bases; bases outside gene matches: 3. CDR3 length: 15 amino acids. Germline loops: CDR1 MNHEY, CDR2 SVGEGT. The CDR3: CASSYYASGRYEQYF. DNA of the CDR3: TGTGCCAGCAGTTACTACGCTAGCGGGAGGTACGAGCAGTACTTC.

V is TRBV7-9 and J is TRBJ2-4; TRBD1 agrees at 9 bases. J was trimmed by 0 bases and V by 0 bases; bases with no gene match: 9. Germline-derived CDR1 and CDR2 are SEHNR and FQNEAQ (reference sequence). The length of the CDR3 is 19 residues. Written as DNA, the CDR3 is TGTGCCAGCAGCTTAGCGCGCTGGACAGGGGACCTAGCCAAAAACATTCAGTACTTC. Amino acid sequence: CASSLARWTGDLAKNIQYF.

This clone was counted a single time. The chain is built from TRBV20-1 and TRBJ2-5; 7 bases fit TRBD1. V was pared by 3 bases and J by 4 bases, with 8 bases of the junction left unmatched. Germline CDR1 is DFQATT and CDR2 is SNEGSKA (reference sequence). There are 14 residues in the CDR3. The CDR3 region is CSASPDRSLETQYF. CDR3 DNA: TGCAGTGCTAGTCCGGACAGGAGTCTAGAGACCCAGTACTTC.

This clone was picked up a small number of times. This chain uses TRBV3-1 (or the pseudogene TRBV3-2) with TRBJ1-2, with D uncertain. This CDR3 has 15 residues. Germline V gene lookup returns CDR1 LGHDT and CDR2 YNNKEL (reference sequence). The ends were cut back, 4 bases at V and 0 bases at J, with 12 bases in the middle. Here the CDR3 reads CASSPVPGTNYGYTF. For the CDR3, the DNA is TGTGCCAGCAGCCCGGTCCCGGGGACTAACTATGGCTACACCTTC.

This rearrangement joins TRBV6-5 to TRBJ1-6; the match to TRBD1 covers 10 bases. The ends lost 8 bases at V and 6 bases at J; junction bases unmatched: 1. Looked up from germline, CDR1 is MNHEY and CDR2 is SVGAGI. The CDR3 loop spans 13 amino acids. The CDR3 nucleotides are TGTGCCAGCTGGGACAGGGGTAATTCACCCCTCCACTTT. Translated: CASWDRGNSPLHF.

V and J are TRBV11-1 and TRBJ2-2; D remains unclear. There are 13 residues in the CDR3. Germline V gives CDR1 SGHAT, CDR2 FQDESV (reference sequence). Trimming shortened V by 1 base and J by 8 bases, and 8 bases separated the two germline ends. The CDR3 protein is CASSLGQLGELFF. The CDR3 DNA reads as TGTGCCAGCAGCTTAGGCCAGTTAGGGGAGCTGTTTTTT.

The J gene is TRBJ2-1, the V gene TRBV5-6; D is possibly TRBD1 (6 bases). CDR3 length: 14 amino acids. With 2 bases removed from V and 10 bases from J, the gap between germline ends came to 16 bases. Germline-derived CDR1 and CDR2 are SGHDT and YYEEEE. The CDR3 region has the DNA TGTGCCAGCAGCTTTCTGACAGGCCGAGGGGAGCAGTTCTTC. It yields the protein CASSFLTGRGEQFF. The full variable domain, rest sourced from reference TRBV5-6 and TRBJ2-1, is DAGVTQSPTHLIKTRGQQVTLRCSPKSGHDTVSWYQQALGQGPQFIFQYYEEEERQRGNFPDRFSGHQFPNYSSELNVNALLLGDSALYLCASSFLTGRGEQFFGPGTRLTVL.

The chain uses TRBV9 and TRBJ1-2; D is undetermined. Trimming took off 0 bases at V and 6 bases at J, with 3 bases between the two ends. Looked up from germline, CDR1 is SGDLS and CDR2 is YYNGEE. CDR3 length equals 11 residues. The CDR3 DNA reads TGTGCCAGCAGCGTAGGAGATGGCTACACCTTC. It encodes CASSVGDGYTF.

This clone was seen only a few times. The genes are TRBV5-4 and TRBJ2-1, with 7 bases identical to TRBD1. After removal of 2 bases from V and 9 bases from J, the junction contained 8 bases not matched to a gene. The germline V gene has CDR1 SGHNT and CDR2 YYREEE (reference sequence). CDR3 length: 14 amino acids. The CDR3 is CASSFDRAMGEQFF. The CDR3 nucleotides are TGTGCCAGCAGCTTTGACAGGGCGATGGGTGAGCAGTTCTTC.